This TCR beta chain derives from a study of cytomegalovirus exposure and HLA in healthy donors. Study at large: Earlier, 100 million to 120 million unique TCR beta sequences were recovered from around 190 million T cells by an analysis. Whole-study results and caveats: Analysis performed later found under 20,000 TCR beta sequences associated with HLA alleles at 0.05 false discovery rate. Through in vitro validation, three CMV-associated chains were shown to be specific for CMV antigens. A link between a missense DCLRE1C variant and TCR beta V- and J-gene trimming emerged from a later analysis.

CDR1 SGHRS and CDR2 YFSETQ come from the germline V gene. V shed 0 bases and J shed 7 bases, with 13 bases lying between them. This CDR3 region has 15 residues. Comment on this clone: As yet, its antigen is unknown.

PCR amplification relied on 60 Vbeta primers (plus 13 Jbeta primers). Assay used: immunoSEQ multiplex PCR; TCRdb lists only in-frame clones, some missing. The table lists 110,000 to 150,000 clones, about four fifths of them singletons, with approximately 4.1% in the top ten. V gene TRBV5-1 combines with J gene TRBJ1-4; tentatively, D is TRBD1 (6 bases). This receptor was identified in a man in his forties or fifties in good health and CMV-seronegative. Material: PBMCs. Here the CDR3 reads CASSLDGGATEKLFF. The CDR3 coding sequence is TGCGCCAGCAGCTTGGATGGGGGGGCGACTGAAAAACTGTTTTTT.